This entry is about one T cell receptor (beta chain). The entry originates in a study of shared clonotypes between healthy human individuals. Every donor was a Caucasian adult from Nashville, Tennessee. CDR1 is SGHTS, CDR2 YDEGEE, per germline. V lost 0 bases to trimming and J lost 6 bases, with 16 bases between them. This CDR3 is built from 15 residues. Libraries were prepared by immunoSEQ multiplex PCR; TCRdb keeps only in-frame clonotypes and omits some of them. Of about 480,000 clones listed, roughly 78% were seen once; the top ten hold under 15%. This chain connects TRBV5-8 to TRBJ2-7, with no clear D. This receptor was taken from a woman aged 40 to 50 in good health. Some clones in this sample may be carry-over from other donors' samples. The sequencing sample was made of PBMCs. As DNA, the CDR3 is TGTGCCAGCAGCTTGGTTCAGCCCAACAACCCCGAGCAGTACTTC. This translates into CASSLVQPNNPEQYF.